This T cell receptor beta chain originates from a study of cytomegalovirus exposure and HLA in healthy donors. Study-level points and caveats: Looking again later, the authors saw that most CMV-associated TCR beta chains seemed HLA-restricted. In a later analysis, TCR beta V- and J-gene trimming was associated with a missense DCLRE1C variant. Other equally common chains were less clonally expanded than HLA-associated TCR beta chains, a later analysis showed. Common viral pathogens seemed, in a later analysis, to connect with several of the most significant clusters.

This clone was counted only a few times. The antigen remains unidentified. Primers for the PCR totalled 60 Vbeta and 13 Jbeta. Only in-frame clones appear in the TCRdb table, and some are missing; sequencing was by immunoSEQ multiplex PCR. The sample records 110,000 to 150,000 clones, 60% to 85% being singletons. Sample: PBMCs. This TCR derives from a man younger than 40 in good health and CMV-seronegative.

The CDR3 nucleotides are TGTGCCAGCAGCCCAGGGACAGGCGTGGGCTACACCTTC. Protein: CASSPGTGVGYTF. V usage is TRBV7-2 and J usage is TRBJ1-2; 8 positions agree with TRBD1. Germline CDR1 and CDR2: SGHTA and FQGNSA. The CDR3 contains 13 residues. V was pared by 5 bases and J by 8 bases, with 7 bases of the junction left unmatched.